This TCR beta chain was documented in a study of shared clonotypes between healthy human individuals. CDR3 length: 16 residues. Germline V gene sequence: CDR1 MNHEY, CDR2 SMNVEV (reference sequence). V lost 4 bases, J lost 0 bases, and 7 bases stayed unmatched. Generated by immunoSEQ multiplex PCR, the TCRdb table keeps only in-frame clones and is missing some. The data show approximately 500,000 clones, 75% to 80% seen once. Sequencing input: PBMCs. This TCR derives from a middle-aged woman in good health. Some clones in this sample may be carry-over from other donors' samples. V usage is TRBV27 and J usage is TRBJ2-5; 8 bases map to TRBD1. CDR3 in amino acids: CASSSPDRVHQETQYF. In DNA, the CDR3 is TGTGCCAGCAGTTCCCCGGACAGGGTCCACCAAGAGACCCAGTACTTC.